These 27 T cell receptor beta chains were sequenced from one sample in a study of CD8 T cells in Susac syndrome. RNA was extracted with the RNeasy kit, and a quantity of about 0.45 to 1 ug was reverse transcribed using random hexamers. TCRdb independently ran MiXCR on the immunoSEQ multiplex PCR reads; one entry per CDR3 protein. The sample shows 170,000 or so distinct CDR3 sequences, under 95% of them seen only once. Sequencing was done on a sample of CD4+ T cells from PBMCs. These receptors originate from a human donor with multiple sclerosis.

The chain's CDR3 is CASRRLVREGPLHF. The DNA of the CDR3 is TGCGCCAGCAGACGTCTCGTGCGAGAGGGACCCCTCCACTTT. The chain recombines TRBV5-1 with TRBJ1-6; no clear D gene. The germline gives CDR1 SGHRS, CDR2 YFSETQ. CDR3 length equals 14 residues. V lost 5 bases and J 12 bases, leaving 18 bases between the germline ends. The whole variable domain, remainder taken from reference TRBV5-1 and TRBJ1-6, is KAGVTQTPRYLIKTRGQQVTLSCSPISGHRSVSWYQQTPGQGLQFLFEYFSETQRNKGNFPGRFSGRQFSNSRSEMNVSTLELGDSALYLCASRRLVREGPLHFGNGTRLTVT.

The V gene is TRBV7-2, the J gene TRBJ1-5, with D hard to call. Trimming removed 5 bases from V and 0 bases from J, with 8 bases in between. The CDR3 sequence is 14 residues long. CDR1 and CDR2 from the germline V gene are SGHTA and FQGNSA. CDR3 loop: CASSARYSNQPQHF. For the CDR3, the DNA is TGTGCCAGCAGCGCACGTTATAGCAATCAGCCCCAGCATTTT.

The J gene is TRBJ1-1, the V gene TRBV20-1, with TRBD1 as a possible D gene (6 bases). CDR3 length: 14 amino acids. In germline, CDR1 is DFQATT, CDR2 SNEGSKA (reference sequence). V lost 2 bases to trimming and J lost 2 bases, with 12 bases between them. This chain's CDR3 is CSARSRGANTEAFF. CDR3 sequence (DNA): TGCAGTGCTAGATCAAGGGGGGCTAACACTGAAGCTTTCTTT.

The chain combines TRBV12-5 with TRBJ2-2; D might be TRBD2 (6 bases). The CDR3 extends over 15 amino acids. Between the trimmed V and J ends, which lost 1 base and 6 bases, there was a span of 12 bases. Germline values: CDR1 LGHNT, CDR2 FRNRAP. CDR3 loop: CASGLGRDEAGELFF. Written as DNA, the CDR3 is TGTGCTAGTGGTTTGGGGCGGGATGAGGCCGGGGAGCTGTTTTTT. The complete variable domain, with remaining parts taken from reference TRBV12-5 and TRBJ2-2, reads DARVTQTPRHKVTEMGQEVTMRCQPILGHNTVFWYRQTMMQGLELLAYFRNRAPLDDSGMPKDRFSAEMPDATLATLKIQPSEPRDSAVYFCASGLGRDEAGELFFGEGSRLTVL.

Comments on this clonotype: Its ends do not fully match the called genes, so a read error is possible. The V call is TRBV13, the J call TRBJ2-4, with 10 positions matching TRBD2. This CDR3 region has 24 residues. Per germline, CDR1 PRHDT and CDR2 FYEKMQ (reference sequence). CDR3 nucleotide sequence: TGTGCCAGCAGCTTAGGGCCAGCGGGAGGGCCAGGTCGCGGGAACAGTAGGAACAAAAGCATTCAGTACTTC. It encodes CASSLGPAGGPGRGNSRNKSIQYF.

This chain joins TRBV6-1 and TRBJ1-2; possibly TRBD1 for D (6 bases). The V and J ends lost 1 base and 8 bases respectively, with 14 bases between them. CDR1 is MNHNS and CDR2 is SASEGT in the germline V gene. The CDR3 totals 14 residues. CDR3 region: CASSEVRDTGGYTF. The CDR3 DNA reads TGTGCCAGCAGTGAAGTCAGGGACACCGGAGGCTACACCTTC.

The chain links TRBV5-6 to TRBJ2-7, with 7 bases aligning to TRBD1. The J segment lost 0 bases and the V segment lost 3 bases, leaving 3 bases of the junction unmatched. This CDR3 contains 14 residues. In germline, CDR1 is SGHDT, CDR2 YYEEEE. The CDR3 spells CASSWDSNSYEQYF. In DNA form, the CDR3 reads TGTGCCAGCAGCTGGGACAGTAACTCCTACGAGCAGTACTTC.

The V call is TRBV4-2, the J call TRBJ1-4; D not certain. The germline V gene encodes CDR1 LGHNA and CDR2 YNFKEQ. This CDR3 spans 18 amino acids. V was cut by 0 bases and J by 3 bases, with 17 bases left in between. The CDR3 DNA follows: TGTGCCAGCAGCCAAGAAGTTCACTCCAGCACCGCTAATGAAAAACTGTTTTTT. Its protein product is CASSQEVHSSTANEKLFF.

The V call is TRBV6-2 or TRBV6-3, the J call TRBJ2-1, with a weak D call TRBD1 (5 bases). Germline CDR1 reads MNHEY; CDR2 reads SVGEGT. V lost 2 bases and J lost 4, with 9 bases in between. The CDR3 contains 14 residues. The DNA of the CDR3 is TGTGCCAGCAGTTACCATCAGGGATACAATGAGCAGTTCTTC. Encoded protein: CASSYHQGYNEQFF.

The V and J genes are TRBV5-1 and TRBJ2-3; no clear D. With 3 bases removed from V and 7 bases from J, the gap between germline ends came to 6 bases. CDR1 SGHRS and CDR2 YFSETQ come from the germline V gene. The length of the CDR3 is 11 residues. CDR3 loop: CASSWGNTQYF. In nucleotides, the CDR3 is TGCGCCAGCAGCTGGGGAAATACGCAGTATTTT.

This rearrangement joins TRBV30 to TRBJ1-1; 7 bases match TRBD1. Per germline, CDR1 GTSNPN and CDR2 SVGIG (reference sequence). The CDR3 contains 14 residues. The ends lost 3 bases at V and 4 bases at J; junction bases unmatched: 8. CDR3 amino acids: CAWSEPTGSTEAFF. The CDR3 nucleotides are TGTGCCTGGAGCGAACCGACAGGGAGCACTGAAGCTTTCTTT. The full variable domain, completed using reference TRBV30 and TRBJ1-1, is SQTIHQWPATLVQPVGSPLSLECTVEGTSNPNLYWYRQAAGRGLQLLFYSVGIGQISSEVPQNLSASRPQDRQFILSSKKLLLSDSGFYLCAWSEPTGSTEAFFGQGTRLTVV.

This chain joins TRBV3-1 and TRBJ1-1; weak D call: TRBD1 (5 bases). The germline CDR1 and CDR2 sequences are LGHDT and YNNKEL (reference sequence). This CDR3 comprises 12 residues. The V end was cut by 7 bases, the J end by 11 bases, with 17 bases between. As DNA, the CDR3 is TGTGCCAGCAAATTTGGGGGAGGTAATGCTTTCTTT. This gives the protein CASKFGGGNAFF.

The chain carries TRBV7-2 and TRBJ2-3; the D gene is possibly TRBD1 (5 bases). There are 14 residues in the CDR3. Trimming took off 4 bases at V and 2 bases at J, with 10 bases between the two ends. CDR1 and CDR2 (germline): SGHTA, FQGNSA. CDR3 loop: CASSSGHATDTQYF. The CDR3 nucleotides read TGTGCCAGCAGCTCCGGACATGCCACAGATACGCAGTATTTT.

V usage is TRBV11-1 and J usage is TRBJ2-7; 7 nucleotides match TRBD1. Germline CDR1 SGHAT, CDR2 FQDESV (reference sequence). After removal of 5 bases from V and 3 bases from J, the junction contained 7 bases not matched to a gene. The CDR3 loop spans 14 amino acids. The DNA of the CDR3 is TGTGCCAGCAGCCGGGACAGCTCATACTACGAGCAGTACTTC. This sequence encodes CASSRDSSYYEQYF.

V is TRBV29-1 and J is TRBJ1-6; a weak D match, TRBD1 (5 bases). This CDR3 comprises 13 residues. Germline V gene sequence: CDR1 SQVTM, CDR2 ANQGSEA. Trimming left V 7 bases short and J 8 bases short, with 15 bases between. The CDR3 region has the DNA TGCAGCGCCTCTGGGGGAGAGGATTCACCCCTCCACTTT. It encodes CSASGGEDSPLHF.

The V gene is TRBV7-2, the J gene TRBJ2-5; TRBD2 agrees at 9 bases. The CDR3 has 14 residues. Germline CDR1 reads SGHTA; CDR2 reads FQGNSA. V gave up 5 bases and J gave up 3 bases; unmatched junction bases: 4. In DNA form, the CDR3 reads TGTGCCAGCAGCCGTAGCGGGGGAGAAGAGACCCAGTACTTC. The encoded protein is CASSRSGGEETQYF.

V gene TRBV15 combines with J gene TRBJ2-1; 12 positions agree with TRBD1. The germline CDR1 and CDR2 sequences are LNHNV and YYDKDF (reference sequence). Trimming cost V 2 bases and J 6 bases; bases outside gene matches: 8. The CDR3 is 17 amino acids. CDR3 region: CATSRNPPGQGANEQFF. The CDR3 region has the DNA TGTGCCACCAGCAGAAACCCGCCGGGACAGGGGGCCAATGAGCAGTTCTTC. Using reference TRBV15 and TRBJ2-1 for the parts outside the CDR3, the full variable domain is DAMVIQNPRYQVTQFGKPVTLSCSQTLNHNVMYWYQQKSSQAPKLLFHYYDKDFNNEADTPDNFQSRRPNTSFCFLDIRSPGLGDTAMYLCATSRNPPGQGANEQFFGPGTRLTVL.

In its sample, this clonotype was seen once. The chain combines TRBV20-1 with TRBJ2-5; 8 bases map to TRBD1. The CDR3 loop spans 14 amino acids. Germline V CDR1 and CDR2: DFQATT, SNEGSKA (reference sequence). V lost 3 bases and J lost 2; bases outside the gene matches: 5. The CDR3 region is CSARPDREQETQYF. The CDR3 DNA sequence: TGCAGTGCTAGGCCGGACAGGGAGCAAGAGACCCAGTACTTC.

The table lists this clonotype with a count of one. V is TRBV11-2 and J is TRBJ2-7; D unresolved. The CDR3 is 12 amino acids. Germline V gene lookup returns CDR1 SGHAT and CDR2 FQNNGV. With 5 bases removed from V and 6 bases from J, the gap between germline ends came to 11 bases. The CDR3 DNA reads as TGTGCCAGCAGCGCCGAGCTGGGCGAGCAGTACTTC. It encodes CASSAELGEQYF.

This clonotype was picked up one time. The chain combines TRBV18 with TRBJ1-1, with 8 bases that match TRBD1. V shed 6 bases, J shed 1 base, and the junction held 13 bases outside the gene matches. Germline V gene data show CDR1 as KGHSH and CDR2 as LQKENI. The CDR3 totals 17 residues. The CDR3: CASSPISQTGANTEAFF. The CDR3 nucleotides read TGTGCCAGCTCCCCCATATCCCAGACAGGGGCGAACACTGAAGCTTTCTTT.

CDR3 nucleotide sequence: TGTGCCAGCTCACCACGTTTAGAGACCCAGTACTTC. Amino acid sequence: CASSPRLETQYF. This rearrangement joins TRBV18 to TRBJ2-5; D is ambiguous. Trimming left V 1 base short and J 4 bases short, with 4 bases between. Germline lookup yields CDR1 KGHSH and CDR2 LQKENI. This CDR3 has 12 residues.

This clonotype was observed a single time. The rearrangement joins TRBV5-1 to TRBJ2-1; D might be TRBD1 (5 bases). The length of the CDR3 is 14 residues. Germline V lookup: CDR1 SGHRS, CDR2 YFSETQ. The V gene lost 1 base and the J gene lost 2 bases, with 7 bases spanning the gap. Here the CDR3 DNA reads TGCGCCAGCAGCTTGTCGGACACCTACAATGAGCAGTTCTTC. This gives the protein CASSLSDTYNEQFF.

The chain is built from TRBV12-3 or TRBV12-4 and TRBJ1-4; D ambiguous. CDR3 size: 18 residues. Between the trimmed V and J ends, which lost 6 bases and 0 bases, there was a span of 20 bases. CDR3 loop: CASRPWTGVESTNEKLFF. CDR3 in DNA: TGTGCCAGCAGACCATGGACGGGAGTAGAGTCAACTAATGAAAAACTGTTTTTT.

The chain employs TRBV21-1 and TRBJ1-5. TRBV21-1 is a pseudogene locus. The CDR3 is 12 residues long. In DNA form, the CDR3 reads TGTGCCAGCCCTCCCCCGAAACAGCCCCAGCATTTT. Translating gives CASPPPKQPQHF.

This chain uses TRBV9 with TRBJ2-2; D remains ambiguous. Germline V lookup: CDR1 SGDLS, CDR2 YYNGEE. V was trimmed by 0 bases and J by 4 bases, leaving 19 bases between them. CDR3 size: 18 residues. The CDR3 here is CASSVDPFPEWGTGELFF. The CDR3 DNA sequence: TGTGCCAGCAGCGTAGACCCCTTTCCGGAATGGGGCACCGGGGAGCTGTTTTTT.

This clonotype was seen only once. The chain's CDR3 is CATSDSGSSYNEQFF. CDR3 nucleotides: TGTGCCACCAGTGATAGCGGGAGCTCCTACAATGAGCAGTTCTTC. The rearrangement uses TRBV24-1 and TRBJ2-1, with TRBD2 identical over 8 bases. CDR1 and CDR2 from the germline V gene are KGHDR and SFDVKD. This CDR3 is 15 amino acids long. The junction had 0 bases not matched to a gene; V was cut back by 3 bases and J by 0 bases.

This chain links TRBV18 with TRBJ1-1; D perhaps matches TRBD1 (5 bases). Trimming stripped 0 bases from V and 1 base from J, with 9 bases between. This CDR3 spans 15 amino acids. Germline V lookup: CDR1 KGHSH, CDR2 LQKENI. CDR3 in DNA: TGTGCCAGCTCACCACCTGGGGGGGAGAACACTGAAGCTTTCTTT. Translation: CASSPPGGENTEAFF.